The rows below give T cell receptor beta chains drawn from one sample of a study of cytomegalovirus exposure and HLA in healthy donors. Sequencing was performed with immunoSEQ multiplex PCR; in TCRdb, only in-frame clones are kept and a portion is missing. This sample has more than 250,000 clones; about 87% occur once, and the top ten carry about 2%. The source material was PBMCs. The source is a woman aged 18-29 years in good health and CMV-seronegative. Both conserved end residues are part of each CDR3. D genes are given only for firm matches. Clone size is shown for a subset of rows, as once, few, many or a class of expanded clone.

size,J,D,V,DNA,CDR3
-,TRBJ2-1,-,TRBV7-9,TGTTCCAGCAGCTTCCCTCCCGTCCGCTCCTACAATGAGCAGTTCTTC,CSSSFPPVRSYNEQFF
once,TRBJ1-1,TRBD1,TRBV27,TGTGCCAGCAAAATCACAGGGGTCACTGAAGCTTTCTTT,CASKITGVTEAFF
-,TRBJ2-1,TRBD2,TRBV27,TGTGCCAGCAGTCTTAGCGGGGGGACACCCTACAATGAGCAGTTCTTC,CASSLSGGTPYNEQFF
-,TRBJ2-3,-,TRBV5-1,TGCGCCAGCAGACCTGCCGGGGAGGAGACAGATACGCAGTATTTT,CASRPAGEETDTQYF
-,TRBJ2-7,-,TRBV6-5,TGTGCCAGCACCAGGGGGGCAAAATACGAGCAGTACTTC,CASTRGAKYEQYF
-,TRBJ2-7,-,TRBV29-1,TGCAGCGCCAGACTAGGAACCTACGAGCAGTACTTC,CSARLGTYEQYF
-,TRBJ1-1,-,TRBV6-6,TGTGCCAGCAGCCTGAAGGGGGAAGCTTTCTTT,CASSLKGEAFF
once,TRBJ2-7,-,TRBV6-6,TGTGCCAGCAGTCCGGGGGACGAGCAGTACTTC,CASSPGDEQYF
-,TRBJ2-7,TRBD1,TRBV7-2,TGTGCCAGCAGCCCAGTAGCCCGGACAGGCCCCTACGAGCAGTACTTC,CASSPVARTGPYEQYF
-,TRBJ2-1,-,TRBV19,TGTGCCAGTAAGGGGTCTGTCCGTAGCCATGAGCAGTTCTTC,CASKGSVRSHEQFF
-,TRBJ2-1,TRBD2,TRBV2,TGTGCCAGCAGTGGGGCTAGCGGGGGATACTACAATGAGCAGTTCTTC,CASSGASGGYYNEQFF
-,TRBJ2-7,TRBD1,TRBV6-1,TGTGCCAGCAGCAACAGGGGGGGACAGGGCTACGAGCAGTACTTC,CASSNRGGQGYEQYF
-,TRBJ1-1,-,TRBV19,TGTGCCAGTATCCAGGGAAACACTGAAGCTTTCTTT,CASIQGNTEAFF
-,TRBJ2-1,TRBD2,TRBV6-5,TGTGCCAGCAGTTCCTGGACTAGTACCTACAATGAGCAGTTCTTC,CASSSWTSTYNEQFF
-,TRBJ2-2,TRBD2,TRBV7-8,TGTGCCAGCAGCTCCGGACTAGCGATCACCGGGGAGCTGTTTTTT,CASSSGLAITGELFF
-,TRBJ2-7,TRBD2,TRBV7-2,TGTGCCAGCAGCGTAGGCGGGGGTTACTCCTACGAGCAGTACTTC,CASSVGGGYSYEQYF
-,TRBJ1-2,-,TRBV7-3,TGTGCCAGCAGCCCGCCCTATCGCAGGCACTATGGCTACACCTTC,CASSPPYRRHYGYTF
-,TRBJ1-1,TRBD1,TRBV6-5,TGTGCCAGCAGTTACTCGAGCCGGGGGACAGGGAGTAGAGCTTTCTTT,CASSYSSRGTGSRAFF
-,TRBJ2-4,TRBD1,TRBV27,TGTGCCAGCAGTAGAACCCCGACAGGGGACATTCAGTACTTC,CASSRTPTGDIQYF
-,TRBJ1-3,TRBD1,TRBV30,TGTGCCTGGAGTCCCGGGACAGGGATATTCTTCTCTGGAAACACCATATATTTT,CAWSPGTGIFFSGNTIYF
-,TRBJ1-1,TRBD1,TRBV4-1,TGCGCCAGCAGCCCTCCGGGACAGCTGAACACTGAAGCTTTCTTT,CASSPPGQLNTEAFF
-,TRBJ2-2,-,TRBV5-1,TGCGCCAGCAGCCCGGTTGGTGTCCCGAACACCGGGGAGCTGTTTTTT,CASSPVGVPNTGELFF
-,TRBJ1-3,-,TRBV19,TGTGCCAGTAGTATACAAGGCAGGGTGGACACCATATATTTT,CASSIQGRVDTIYF
-,TRBJ1-6,TRBD1,TRBV6-5,TGTGCCAGCAGTTACGGGACAGGATCTTCACCCCTCCACTTT,CASSYGTGSSPLHF
-,TRBJ2-5,TRBD1,TRBV10-2,TGCGCCAGCAGTACCGGGACAGGGGGTCTGGAGAAAGAGACCCAGTACTTC,CASSTGTGGLEKETQYF
-,TRBJ2-7,TRBD2,TRBV5-5,TGTGCCAGCAGTCTCCTGCTAGCGGGGGGCCCAGGCTCCTACGAGCAGTACTTC,CASSLLLAGGPGSYEQYF
once,TRBJ1-1,TRBD1,TRBV7-9,TGTGCCAGCAGACGGGACAGGGAGACTGAAGCTTTCTTT,CASRRDRETEAFF
-,TRBJ2-1,-,TRBV9,TGTGCCAGCAGCGTAGTAGGTAGCCCCAATGAGCAGTTCTTC,CASSVVGSPNEQFF
-,TRBJ2-1,-,TRBV5-4,TGTGCCAGCAGCTTATTGGGGGCACCCTACAATGAGCAGTTCTTC,CASSLLGAPYNEQFF
-,TRBJ2-7,-,TRBV2,TGTGCCAGCACCGACGGGTTCCAAAGCTCCTACGAGCAGTACTTC,CASTDGFQSSYEQYF
-,TRBJ2-2,-,TRBV1,TGCACCAGCAGCCAAGAGCTAGCGGGGGGCCCGTCGGCACCAGGGGAGCTGTTTTTT,CTSSQELAGGPSAPGELFF
-,TRBJ2-1,-,TRBV7-3,TGTGCCAGCAGCTTAATCGTATCCGAGGGCAATGAGCAGTTCTTC,CASSLIVSEGNEQFF
-,TRBJ1-5,-,TRBV5-6,TGTGCCAGCAGCCCGGGTCTCAATCAGCCCCAGCATTTT,CASSPGLNQPQHF
-,TRBJ2-7,-,TRBV28,TGTGCCAGCAGTTACAGGGTAACCGAGCAGTACTTC,CASSYRVTEQYF
-,TRBJ2-7,-,TRBV6-5,TGTGCCAGCAGGAAGGGGACAATTCCCTACGAGCAGTACTTC,CASRKGTIPYEQYF
-,TRBJ2-5,-,TRBV7-9,TGTGCCAGCAGCTTAATCGGGGAGACCCAGTACTTC,CASSLIGETQYF
-,TRBJ2-2,TRBD1,TRBV29-1,TGCAGCGTTGAAAGGGACAGCACCGGGGAGCTGTTTTTT,CSVERDSTGELFF
-,TRBJ1-2,TRBD1,TRBV2,TGTGCCAGCAGTGAAGCTTTAGGGGGCACTGGCTATGGCTACACCTTC,CASSEALGGTGYGYTF
-,TRBJ1-2,TRBD1,TRBV23-1,TGCGCCAGCAGTCGCTCCCCGGGACAGGGGGCCTTCTATGGCTACACCTTC,CASSRSPGQGAFYGYTF
-,TRBJ2-7,-,TRBV5-1,TGCGCCAGCAGCTTGAACGAGTACGAGCAGTACTTC,CASSLNEYEQYF
once,TRBJ1-1,-,TRBV9,TGTGCCAGCAGCGTAGGGACAAGTAGGTACACTGAAGCTTTCTTT,CASSVGTSRYTEAFF
-,TRBJ2-1,-,TRBV2,TGTGCCAGCAGTGAGGGACTCCCCGAGGCCTACAATGAGCAGTTCTTC,CASSEGLPEAYNEQFF
once,TRBJ2-7,-,TRBV6-1,TGTGCCAGCAGTAACTACTACGAGCAGTACTTC,CASSNYYEQYF
-,TRBJ2-1,-,TRBV6-5,TGTGCCAGCAGTCGGCAGGCTCACAATGAGCAGTTCTTC,CASSRQAHNEQFF
-,TRBJ2-1,-,TRBV7-2,TGTGCCAGCAGCTCTCAAGCAGGGAACAATGAGCAGTTCTTC,CASSSQAGNNEQFF
-,TRBJ2-7,TRBD1,TRBV7-9,TGTTCCAGCAGCTTGGGGACAGGGAGCTCCTACGAGCAGTACTTC,CSSSLGTGSSYEQYF
-,TRBJ2-1,-,TRBV9,TGTGCCAGCAGCGTAGAGGAGACCGGGAGCTACAATGAGCAGTTCTTC,CASSVEETGSYNEQFF
-,TRBJ2-1,TRBD1,TRBV9,TGTGCCAGCAGCGCCACAGGGGCTAGCTACAATGAGCAGTTCTTC,CASSATGASYNEQFF
-,TRBJ2-1,TRBD1,TRBV7-9,TGTGCCAGCAGCATACCAGGGACAGCAAAGTACAATGAGCAGTTCTTC,CASSIPGTAKYNEQFF
once,TRBJ2-5,-,TRBV15,TGTGCCACCAGCAAAGGAACCAGGGGCCCGGATGAGACCCAGTACTTC,CATSKGTRGPDETQYF
-,TRBJ2-7,-,TRBV29-1,TGCAGCGTTGAGGAGGGCATCGAGCAGTACTTC,CSVEEGIEQYF
once,TRBJ2-7,-,TRBV18,TGTGCCAGCTCACCTCGCGCCTACGAGCAGTACTTC,CASSPRAYEQYF
-,TRBJ2-3,-,TRBV6-5,TGTGCCAGCAGTTACTCCCAGGGCGTGCAGTATTTT,CASSYSQGVQYF
-,TRBJ1-1,TRBD1,TRBV5-1,TGCGCCAGCAGCACCCAGGGGGATAACACTGAAGCTTTCTTT,CASSTQGDNTEAFF
-,TRBJ2-2,-,TRBV6-5,TGTGCCAGCAGTGCAGGGGCCGGGGAGCTGTTTTTT,CASSAGAGELFF
-,TRBJ1-2,TRBD1,TRBV7-2,TGTGCCAGCAGCCAACGGCCTCGACAGGGGGCGCAGGGCTACACCTTC,CASSQRPRQGAQGYTF
-,TRBJ1-5,TRBD1,TRBV19,TGTGCCAGTAGTATCATCGACACAGGGGGAAATCAGCCCCAGCATTTT,CASSIIDTGGNQPQHF
few,TRBJ2-7,TRBD1,TRBV6-1,TGTGCCAGCAGTGAACCCAGGGGGATCAGCTACGAGCAGTACTTC,CASSEPRGISYEQYF
-,TRBJ1-2,TRBD1,TRBV15,TGTGCCACCAGCAGGATGACAGGGTCTTTTGGCTACACCTTC,CATSRMTGSFGYTF